The TCR beta chain under discussion was sequenced for a study of T cell responses to AZD1222 COVID-19 vaccine. Study results and limitations: Most donors were white British and more were female, and clonal diversity was possibly underestimated. There were repertoire samples only from the period after the peak T cell response. Just six or seven AZD1222 recipients tested seropositive at baseline. Epitopes outside B.1.351 and B.1.1.7 mutated regions reportedly drew nearly half of spike TCRs.

CDR1 SGDLS and CDR2 YYNGEE come from the germline V gene. This CDR3 has 15 amino acids. V lost 0 bases and J lost 10, with 14 bases in between. Using immunoSEQ multiplex PCR, the repertoire was profiled, and TCRdb retains in-frame clones only, with some absent. The sample carries about 81,000 clones, 85% to 90% recorded once. On this clone: Its antigen remains unknown.

Sample: peripheral blood, taken 28 days after the second AZD1222 dose. The V gene is TRBV9, the J gene TRBJ1-6; D is possibly TRBD1 (6 bases). The TCR sequence derives from an adult who received the AZD1222 COVID-19 vaccine. CDR3 protein: CASSVEEGGFSPLHF. The CDR3, as DNA: TGTGCCAGCAGCGTAGAGGAGGGGGGCTTCTCACCCCTCCACTTT.